This TCR beta chain derives from a study of identical twins (TCRdb year 2016). About the study as a whole: TCR alpha and beta repertoires from monozygotic twins, unrelated adults of various ages and cord blood were deep-sequenced to test whether fetal clonotypes persist. Replicate twin experiments were performed at different times using different library preparation protocols to rule out contamination.

On this clonotype: Its specific antigen is unknown. The record has no base qualities; no much larger clone is one base away.

Broader findings and caveats from the paper: Zero-insertion analyses could be partly confounded by invariant T cells such as MAIT and iNKT, though diverse VJ usage argued against such confounding for most clonotypes. Abundant cord blood beta clonotypes carried fewer insertions; young adult naive repertoires showed a weaker similar trend, while memory repertoires showed none. Conclusions relied on cross-sectional statistical analysis, since the same donors could not be followed over many years. Compared with coincidental sharing between unrelated individuals, out-of-frame TCR alpha sequences shared between twins had an excess of sequences with low generation probability. In beta out-of-frame sequences, excess twin sharing was weaker, because having fewer shared sequences lowered the signal-to-noise ratio. In monozygotic twins, recombination models systematically underestimated out-of-frame TCR alpha sharing, but the models matched the sharing seen between unrelated individuals.

All donors were healthy Caucasians. Miltenyi CD45RO+ enrichment and human naive T-cell isolation kits were used to isolate memory (CD45RO+) and naive T cells from PBMC. Library prep was done by 5' RACE. Instrument used: Illumina HiSeq 2000. A universal primer binding site was introduced by template switching, and a unique molecular identifier was present in the final cDNA, enabling accurate counting of TCR cDNA molecules. Specific primers in the conserved constant-segment region were used to synthesize first-strand cDNA for the TCR alpha and beta chains. To control for contamination, every cDNA library was double barcoded, receiving both a SMART-Mk sample barcode and Illumina barcodes. TruSeq adapter sequences and Illumina sample barcodes were added in two successive PCR steps. Sequencing of the TCR alpha and beta cDNA libraries was done on the Illumina HiSeq platform using custom primers. On the authors' methods: MiGEC was used to process raw reads and extract unique molecular identifiers, and MiXCR was used to find CDR3 positions. For each individual, recombination models were inferred using an EM algorithm with the repgenHMM and IGoR tools. Shared clonotype analysis was performed with the tcR package in R, normalizing sharing by the product of cloneset sizes. Out-of-frame nonproductive sequences were analyzed to study raw recombination free of thymic and clonal selection effects. TCRdb reran the public reads through fastp at Q25 and MiXCR, keeping productive beta chains. When rows share a CDR3 protein, they turn into one entry using the most common DNA and genes. These V and J calls originate from TCRdb's pipeline instead of the authors' own analysis. This sample holds about 220,000 distinct CDR3 sequences; around a tenth were observed only once. The ten most abundant clones make up 5% to 6% of the sample.

Trimming at the junction amounts to 8 bases on V and 9 bases on J, and the germline ends lie 11 bases apart. From cysteine to phenylalanine, the CDR3 is 11 amino acids long. Only the CDR3 DNA stays, 33 bases, in frame from base 1. The germline V gene specifies SGHAT as CDR1 and FQNNGV as CDR2. Here the chain combines TRBV11-2 and TRBJ2-4; tentative D gene TRBD2, with 6 bases matching. The sequence came from a woman aged 18-35 years in good health. The sequenced sample consisted of memory (CD45RO+) T cells sorted from blood. The intended sense of this specimen's cell subset or site label: CD45RO+ enriched T cells. The nucleotide sequence reads as follows: TGTGCCAGCGCCCTGGGGGGCATTCAGTACTTC. This sequence encodes CASALGGIQYF.